The 26 T cell receptor beta chains in this list originate from one sample, sequenced in a study of shared clonotypes between healthy human individuals. The assay was immunoSEQ multiplex PCR, and TCRdb's table has in-frame clones only and misses some. Of approximately 1,500,000 clones listed, around 95% are singletons. The sequencing input was naive CD4+ T cells sorted from blood. Subset specified: CD45RA+ positively selected. The receptors originated from a man aged 25-45 years in good health.

V is TRBV7-2 and J is TRBJ1-4, with D possibly being TRBD1 (5 bases). This CDR3 has 16 residues. Germline V gene lookup returns CDR1 SGHTA and CDR2 FQGNSA. Trimming left V 4 bases short and J 3 bases short, with 15 bases between. The CDR3 region is CASSWGVRAANEKLFF. The DNA for the CDR3 is TGTGCCAGCAGCTGGGGGGTCCGGGCGGCTAATGAAAAACTGTTTTTT.

The chain uses TRBV7-9 and TRBJ2-5; weak D call: TRBD2 (5 bases). The germline CDR1 and CDR2 sequences are SEHNR and FQNEAQ (reference sequence). V lost 2 bases to trimming and J lost 5 bases, with 12 bases between them. The CDR3 consists of 14 residues. The CDR3 bases are TGTGCCAGCAGCTTAAGGGAGTTTTGGGAGACCCAGTACTTC. Protein sequence: CASSLREFWETQYF.

This chain links TRBV5-1 with TRBJ2-3; maybe TRBD1 (6 bases). Looked up from germline, CDR1 is SGHRS and CDR2 is YFSETQ. V was cut by 3 bases and J by 2 bases, with 16 bases left in between. The CDR3 extends over 16 amino acids. For the CDR3, the DNA is TGCGCCAGCAGCTCGGACAGTCGCTCTTACACAGATACGCAGTATTTT. Protein product: CASSSDSRSYTDTQYF.

The chain employs TRBV4-1 and TRBJ1-4; 11 nucleotides match TRBD1. The V gene end was trimmed by 4 bases and the J gene end by 7 bases; junction bases not matched to a gene: 11. CDR1 is MGHRA, CDR2 YSYEKL, per germline. The length of the CDR3 is 17 residues. CDR3 nucleotides: TGCGCCAGCAGCCCACGCCCCGGACAGGGGGCTGGTGAAAAACTGTTTTTT. Its translation is CASSPRPGQGAGEKLFF.

The V and J genes are TRBV5-1 and TRBJ2-4; possible D gene TRBD2, 5 bases. The CDR3 consists of 13 residues. V lost 0 bases to trimming and J lost 9 bases, with 10 bases between them. The germline CDR1 and CDR2 sequences are SGHRS and YFSETQ. The CDR3 DNA follows: TGCGCCAGCAGCTTGGAAGCTGAGGGCATTCAGTACTTC. Translation: CASSLEAEGIQYF.

This clone showed up just once. The chain recombines TRBV10-2 with TRBJ2-3, with a possible D match to TRBD2 (5 bases). With 3 bases removed from V and 2 bases from J, the gap between germline ends came to 12 bases. Germline assignment: CDR1 WSHSY and CDR2 SAAADI. This CDR3 has 15 residues. The CDR3 nucleotides are TGCGCCAGCAGTGAAAGGCTAGCCAACACAGATACGCAGTATTTT. Encoded protein: CASSERLANTDTQYF.

The rearrangement uses TRBV28 and TRBJ2-2, with 11 nucleotides matching TRBD2. CDR1 MDHEN and CDR2 SYDVKM come from the germline V gene. Trimming removed 8 bases from V and 4 bases from J; junction bases left unmatched: 3. The CDR3 contains 14 residues. The CDR3 is CASCLAGGTGELFF. CDR3 nucleotide sequence: TGTGCCAGCTGTCTAGCGGGGGGCACCGGGGAGCTGTTTTTT.

This rearrangement joins TRBV27 to TRBJ2-7, with 9 bases aligning to TRBD2. Per germline, CDR1 MNHEY and CDR2 SMNVEV (reference sequence). The V and J ends lost 5 bases and 6 bases, in that order; junction bases with no gene match: 8. This CDR3 has 14 amino acids. The CDR3 DNA reads TGTGCCAGCAGTCAACTAGCGGGCCCTCCCGAGCAGTACTTC. Protein: CASSQLAGPPEQYF.

The rearrangement links TRBV5-1 to TRBJ2-7; D is ambiguous. Germline assignment: CDR1 SGHRS and CDR2 YFSETQ. V was cut by 4 bases and J by 2 bases, with 7 bases left in between. CDR3 length: 12 amino acids. The chain's CDR3 is CASSGSTYEQYF. Written as DNA, the CDR3 is TGCGCCAGCAGCGGCAGTACCTACGAGCAGTACTTC.

The V and J genes are TRBV18 and TRBJ2-2; 7 positions match TRBD1. CDR3 length equals 13 residues. V dropped 4 bases and J dropped 6; count of bases not matched to a gene: 2. Germline V gene lookup returns CDR1 KGHSH and CDR2 LQKENI. CDR3 sequence reads: CASSLTGSGELFF. The DNA for the CDR3 is TGTGCCAGCTCACTGACAGGGTCCGGGGAGCTGTTTTTT. The full variable domain, its missing parts supplied by reference TRBV18 and TRBJ2-2, is NAGVMQNPRHLVRRRGQEARLRCSPMKGHSHVYWYRQLPEEGLKFMVYLQKENIIDESGMPKERFSAEFPKEGPSILRIQQVVRGDSAAYFCASSLTGSGELFFGEGSRLTVL.

V and J are TRBV5-1 and TRBJ2-1, with D tentatively TRBD1 (7 bases). Deletions cut 6 bases from V and 8 bases from J, with 18 bases between. This CDR3 has 14 residues. Germline V gene lookup returns CDR1 SGHRS and CDR2 YFSETQ. CDR3 residues: CASTSGGGLDEQFF. The CDR3, as DNA: TGCGCCAGCACCTCAGGAGGGGGCTTGGATGAGCAGTTCTTC.

The chain has TRBV11-2 and TRBJ2-7; a weak D match, TRBD2 (6 bases). V lost 4 bases and J 1 base, leaving 14 bases between the germline ends. Germline CDR1 reads SGHAT; CDR2 reads FQNNGV. The CDR3 sequence is 15 residues long. CDR3 DNA sequence: TGTGCCAGCAGCTCTACAGCGGGTTCTTCCTACGAGCAGTACTTC. This sequence encodes CASSSTAGSSYEQYF.

The chain combines TRBV6-4 with TRBJ2-3; the match to TRBD2 covers 8 bases. The CDR3 sequence is 17 residues long. From germline, CDR1 is MRHNA and CDR2 SNTAGT. V shed 3 bases, J shed 7 bases, and the junction held 15 bases outside the gene matches. For the CDR3, the DNA is TGTGCCAGCAGTGAGGGTACTAGCGGCCTTAGCGGTTATACGCAGTATTTT. Protein: CASSEGTSGLSGYTQYF.

The gene calls are TRBV18 and TRBJ1-3, with TRBD1 as a possible D gene (5 bases). The germline V gene encodes CDR1 KGHSH and CDR2 LQKENI. The CDR3 loop spans 14 amino acids. Deletions cut 3 bases from V and 7 bases from J, with 13 bases between. CDR3 region: CASSPGPYGNTIYF. Written as DNA, the CDR3 is TGTGCCAGCTCACCGGGACCTTACGGGAACACCATATATTTT.

The chain uses TRBV7-9 and TRBJ2-1, with 9 bases fitting TRBD2. The CDR3 runs to 14 residues. J lost 8 bases, V lost 2 bases, and 4 bases had no gene match. Germline V lookup: CDR1 SEHNR, CDR2 FQNEAQ (reference sequence). The CDR3 coding sequence is TGTGCCAGCAGCTTACGTAGCGGGAGTGATGAGCAGTTCTTC. Translated: CASSLRSGSDEQFF.

The chain uses TRBV7-3 and TRBJ2-7, with 7 positions matching TRBD1. The germline V gene has CDR1 SGHTA and CDR2 FQGTGA. This CDR3 is built from 14 residues. Trimming removed 5 bases from V and 2 bases from J; junction bases left unmatched: 6. CDR3 residues: CASSERDSPYEQYF. CDR3 DNA: TGTGCCAGCAGCGAGAGGGACAGCCCCTACGAGCAGTACTTC.

The chain joins TRBV5-1 to TRBJ1-2, with D unclear. The CDR3 totals 15 residues. V was clipped by 4 bases and J by 4 bases, with 17 bases between them. Germline V gives CDR1 SGHRS, CDR2 YFSETQ. The CDR3 sequence: CASSPGNLGLYGYTF. DNA for the CDR3: TGCGCCAGCAGCCCTGGGAACCTAGGGCTCTATGGCTACACCTTC.

The V gene is TRBV7-2, the J gene TRBJ2-7, with D perhaps assigned TRBD1 or TRBD2 (5 bases each). The CDR3 consists of 14 residues. Germline values: CDR1 SGHTA, CDR2 FQGNSA. Between the trimmed V and J ends, which lost 5 bases and 4 bases, there was a span of 15 bases. CDR3 sequence reads: CASSHGGPVYEQYF. The CDR3 DNA is TGTGCCAGCAGCCATGGGGGTCCCGTTTACGAGCAGTACTTC.

The rearrangement uses TRBV15 and TRBJ1-2; D unresolved. V lost 1 base to trimming and J lost 5 bases, with 11 bases between them. The CDR3 sequence is 14 residues long. Looked up from germline, CDR1 is LNHNV and CDR2 is YYDKDF (reference sequence). CDR3 loop: CATSRVEDLYGYTF. CDR3 nucleotide sequence: TGTGCCACCAGCAGAGTTGAGGACTTGTATGGCTACACCTTC.

The chain recombines TRBV18 with TRBJ2-7; possibly TRBD2 for D (6 bases). Looked up from germline, CDR1 is KGHSH and CDR2 is LQKENI. This CDR3 is built from 14 residues. Trimming took 1 base from V and 1 from J, leaving 8 bases between them. DNA of the CDR3: TGTGCCAGCTCACCACAGGCGGGGTCCTACGAGCAGTACTTC. Its translation is CASSPQAGSYEQYF.

The chain uses TRBV18 and TRBJ2-1, with unresolved D. Germline CDR1 and CDR2: KGHSH and LQKENI. The length of the CDR3 is 12 residues. The V end lost 3 bases, the J end lost 8 bases, and 8 bases lay between the germline ends. This CDR3 is CASSPPKDEQFF. The CDR3 DNA is TGTGCCAGCTCACCCCCTAAGGATGAGCAGTTCTTC.

The chain links TRBV5-6 to TRBJ1-2, with D tentatively TRBD1 (5 bases). Trimming pared 4 bases from V and 2 bases from J, leaving 12 bases between. The germline gives CDR1 SGHDT, CDR2 YYEEEE. The CDR3 extends over 14 amino acids. CDR3: CASSRDGGNYGYTF. The CDR3 DNA reads TGTGCCAGCAGCAGGGACGGAGGAAACTATGGCTACACCTTC.

V usage is TRBV5-1 and J usage is TRBJ2-7; possibly TRBD2 for D (6 bases). Germline CDR1 and CDR2: SGHRS and YFSETQ. The germline V and J ends were trimmed by 7 bases and 3 bases, with 20 bases remaining between them. This CDR3 comprises 15 residues. The CDR3 protein is CASQLGYGSVYEQYF. CDR3 sequence (DNA): TGCGCCAGCCAACTTGGTTACGGGAGTGTCTACGAGCAGTACTTC.

The CDR3 sequence is CASAPPGTPSTDTQYF. The CDR3 nucleotides read TGTGCCAGCGCTCCCCCCGGGACTCCTAGCACAGATACGCAGTATTTT. This chain uses TRBV5-5 with TRBJ2-3, with D maybe TRBD2 (6 bases). The CDR3 totals 16 residues. Germline V gives CDR1 SGHKS, CDR2 YYEKEE (reference sequence). The V and J ends lost 7 bases and 0 bases respectively, with 18 bases between them.

The J gene is TRBJ1-5, the V gene TRBV11-2; D ambiguous. Germline CDR1 SGHAT, CDR2 FQNNGV. Trimming cost V 6 bases and J 7 bases, with 13 bases left between them. The CDR3 is made up of 13 amino acids. The CDR3 DNA follows: TGTGCCAGCAGTCCAGGACTGAACCAGCCCCAGCATTTT. Its protein is CASSPGLNQPQHF.

The chain is built from TRBV28 and TRBJ1-2; D is uncertain. The CDR3 is 14 amino acids. V lost 2 bases to trimming and J lost 2 bases, with 9 bases between them. Germline CDR1 reads MDHEN; CDR2 reads SYDVKM. The CDR3 region is CASSLRIGNYGYTF. The CDR3 coding sequence is TGTGCCAGCAGTTTACGGATAGGGAACTATGGCTACACCTTC.